These T cell receptor beta chains were read from a single sample in a study of cytomegalovirus exposure and HLA in healthy donors. Sequenced by immunoSEQ multiplex PCR; TCRdb stores in-frame clones only, minus some. The sample includes roughly 200,000 clones, over 80% of them seen just once. The specimen sequenced was PBMCs. These receptor sequences come from a boy aged 2-15 years in good health and CMV-seronegative. Each CDR3 is given with its conserved first and last residue. The D gene is left open where the match is weak. The size of a clone is reported for some rows only, either as once, few or many, or as a class for expanded clones.

size | D | J | V | CDR3 | DNA
NA | TRBD2 | TRBJ2-1 | TRBV9 | CASSVGSGSYNEQFF | TGTGCCAGCAGCGTAGGAAGCGGGAGTTACAATGAGCAGTTCTTC
NA | TRBD1 | TRBJ1-2 | TRBV30 | CAWSVGQRGYTF | TGTGCCTGGAGTGTGGGACAGCGGGGCTACACCTTC
NA | TRBD2 | TRBJ2-7 | TRBV5-1 | CASSLKGPRGDEQYF | TGCGCCAGCAGCTTGAAGGGGCCCCGGGGGGACGAGCAGTACTTC
NA | NA | TRBJ1-1 | TRBV2 | CASSVSRGGTEAFF | TGTGCCAGCAGTGTAAGTCGGGGTGGCACTGAAGCTTTCTTT
NA | NA | TRBJ1-4 | TRBV7-8 | CASSLDRVSNEKLFF | TGTGCCAGCAGCTTAGACAGGGTGTCTAATGAAAAACTGTTTTTT
NA | NA | TRBJ1-1 | TRBV7-9 | CASSSIAGGGPEAFF | TGTGCCAGCAGCTCCATCGCGGGGGGGGGTCCTGAAGCTTTCTTT
once | TRBD1 | TRBJ1-5 | TRBV27 | CASARGTGIYSNQPQHF | TGTGCCAGTGCTCGTGGGACAGGAATATATAGCAATCAGCCCCAGCATTTT
NA | TRBD2 | TRBJ2-5 | TRBV10-2 | CASRLAGGQGETQYF | TGCGCCAGCAGGCTAGCGGGAGGGCAGGGGGAGACCCAGTACTTC
NA | TRBD2 | TRBJ2-5 | TRBV23-1 | CASSRCGGYQETQYF | TGCGCCAGCAGTCGTTGCGGGGGGTACCAAGAGACCCAGTACTTC
NA | NA | TRBJ2-3 | TRBV10-3 | CAIISRGLGTHSDTQYF | TGTGCCATCATTTCCAGGGGATTAGGTACGCACTCAGATACGCAGTATTTT
NA | NA | TRBJ2-1 | TRBV4-1 | CASSQVGGPEQFF | TGCGCCAGCAGCCAGGTCGGAGGGCCTGAGCAGTTCTTC
NA | NA | TRBJ1-2 | TRBV19 | CASSIDRELNYGYTF | TGTGCCAGTAGTATAGATCGAGAGTTAAACTATGGCTACACCTTC
once | TRBD2 | TRBJ2-1 | TRBV9 | CASSALKRGAGNEQFF | TGTGCCAGCAGCGCCCTCAAGCGGGGGGCGGGTAATGAGCAGTTCTTC
NA | NA | TRBJ1-1 | TRBV5-8 | CASSLRGRESFF | TGTGCCAGCAGCCTCCGTGGGCGCGAATCTTTCTTT
NA | TRBD2 | TRBJ2-7 | TRBV30 | CAWGRGDEQYF | TGTGCCTGGGGTCGGGGGGACGAGCAGTACTTC
NA | NA | TRBJ2-7 | TRBV18 | CASSPSGVTLEQYF | TGTGCCAGCTCACCCTCAGGGGTTACCCTCGAGCAGTACTTC
NA | NA | TRBJ1-3 | TRBV5-1 | CASSTSTYGNTIYF | TGCGCCAGCAGCACCTCTACGTACGGAAACACCATATATTTT
few | TRBD2 | TRBJ2-5 | TRBV4-2 | CASSRSGGEQETQYF | TGTGCCAGCAGCCGTAGCGGGGGGGAACAAGAGACCCAGTACTTC
few | NA | TRBJ2-7 | TRBV4-1 | CASSPTDSRYEQYF | TGCGCCAGCAGCCCAACGGACTCGAGATACGAGCAGTACTTC
NA | NA | TRBJ1-1 | TRBV6-5 | CASSYEGGSTEAFF | TGTGCCAGCAGTTACGAGGGGGGGAGCACTGAAGCTTTCTTT
NA | TRBD1 | TRBJ2-7 | TRBV27 | CASSNWDRLQSSYEQYF | TGTGCCAGCAGCAATTGGGACAGATTACAAAGCTCCTACGAGCAGTACTTC
NA | NA | TRBJ1-1 | TRBV7-9 | CASSFFADLGEAFF | TGTGCCAGCAGCTTTTTCGCGGACTTGGGTGAAGCTTTCTTT
NA | TRBD2 | TRBJ2-3 | TRBV19 | CASSWTSGGAGFTDTQYF | TGTGCCAGTAGTTGGACTAGCGGGGGGGCCGGTTTCACAGATACGCAGTATTTT
few | TRBD1 | TRBJ1-1 | TRBV2 | CASRVGTGRDTEAFF | TGTGCCAGCAGGGTCGGGACAGGGAGGGACACTGAAGCTTTCTTT
NA | TRBD1 | TRBJ1-1 | TRBV19 | CASSIWGQTNTEAFF | TGTGCCAGTAGTATTTGGGGACAGACGAACACTGAAGCTTTCTTT
NA | NA | TRBJ2-1 | TRBV5-1 | CASSLELGGINEQFF | TGCGCCAGCAGCTTGGAATTGGGGGGAATCAATGAGCAGTTCTTC
NA | NA | TRBJ2-7 | TRBV2 | CASGSGRNEQYF | TGTGCCAGCGGGTCAGGGAGGAACGAGCAGTACTTC
NA | NA | TRBJ2-6 | TRBV10-3 | CAIMNWETGSGANVLTF | TGTGCCATCATGAACTGGGAAACAGGCTCTGGGGCCAACGTCCTGACTTTC
NA | TRBD1 | TRBJ1-4 | TRBV19 | CASSLPPGQGNEKLFF | TGTGCCAGTAGTCTCCCTCCGGGACAGGGTAATGAAAAACTGTTTTTT
NA | NA | TRBJ2-1 | TRBV27 | CASSLSWGGALNEQFF | TGTGCCAGCAGTTTAAGCTGGGGGGGGGCTTTGAATGAGCAGTTCTTC
NA | NA | TRBJ2-7 | TRBV13 | CASSPPPGLGAYEQYF | TGTGCCAGCAGCCCTCCGCCGGGACTGGGGGCCTACGAGCAGTACTTC